The T cell receptor (beta chain) described here comes from a study of T cell changes during pregnancy in multiple sclerosis. Only in-frame clones appear in the TCRdb table, and some are missing; sequencing was by immunoSEQ multiplex PCR. The data contain around 66,000 clones, 91% of them singletons. This receptor was obtained from a female donor in good health, enrolled as a control in a pregnancy study. Sample: peripheral blood, taken after pregnancy.

CDR3 sequence (DNA): TGTGCCAGCAGCTGGGAACCAGGGGAAGAGCAGTACTTC. Translation gives CASSWEPGEEQYF. The V gene is TRBV9, the J gene TRBJ2-7, with D tentatively TRBD1 (6 bases). CDR3 length: 13 residues. Germline CDR1 reads SGDLS; CDR2 reads YYNGEE. Deletions cut 4 bases from V and 7 bases from J, with 15 bases between.